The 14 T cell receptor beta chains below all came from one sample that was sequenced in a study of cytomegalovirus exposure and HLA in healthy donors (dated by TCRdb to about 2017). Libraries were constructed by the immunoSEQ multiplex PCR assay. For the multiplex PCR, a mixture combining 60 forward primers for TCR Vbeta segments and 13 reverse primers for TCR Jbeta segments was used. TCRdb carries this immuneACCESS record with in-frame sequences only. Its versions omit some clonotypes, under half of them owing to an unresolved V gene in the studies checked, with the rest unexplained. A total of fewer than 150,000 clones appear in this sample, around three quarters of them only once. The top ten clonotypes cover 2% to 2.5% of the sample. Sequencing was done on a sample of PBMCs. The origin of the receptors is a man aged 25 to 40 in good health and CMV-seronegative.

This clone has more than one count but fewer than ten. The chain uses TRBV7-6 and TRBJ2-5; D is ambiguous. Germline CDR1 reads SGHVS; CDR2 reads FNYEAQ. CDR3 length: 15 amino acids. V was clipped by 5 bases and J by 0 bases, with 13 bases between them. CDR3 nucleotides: TGTGCCAGCAGCCAACCCGGGTGGTACCAAGAGACCCAGTACTTC. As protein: CASSQPGWYQETQYF.

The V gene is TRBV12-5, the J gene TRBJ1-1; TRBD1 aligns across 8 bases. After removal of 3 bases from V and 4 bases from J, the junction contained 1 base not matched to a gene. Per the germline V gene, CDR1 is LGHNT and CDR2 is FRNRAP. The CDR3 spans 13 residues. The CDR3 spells CASGFQGATEAFF. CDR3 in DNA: TGTGCTAGTGGTTTTCAGGGGGCCACTGAAGCTTTCTTT.

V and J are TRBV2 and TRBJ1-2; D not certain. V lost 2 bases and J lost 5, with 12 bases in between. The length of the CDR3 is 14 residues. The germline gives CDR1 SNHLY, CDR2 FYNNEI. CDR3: CASSENSSGYGYTF. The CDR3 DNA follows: TGTGCCAGCAGTGAAAACAGCTCTGGGTATGGCTACACCTTC.

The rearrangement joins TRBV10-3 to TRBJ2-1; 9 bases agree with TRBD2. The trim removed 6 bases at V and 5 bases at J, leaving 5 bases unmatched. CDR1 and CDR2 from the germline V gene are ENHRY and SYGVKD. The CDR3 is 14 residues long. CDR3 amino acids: CAISEWTSDNEQFF. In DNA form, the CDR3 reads TGTGCCATCAGCGAATGGACTAGCGACAATGAGCAGTTCTTC.

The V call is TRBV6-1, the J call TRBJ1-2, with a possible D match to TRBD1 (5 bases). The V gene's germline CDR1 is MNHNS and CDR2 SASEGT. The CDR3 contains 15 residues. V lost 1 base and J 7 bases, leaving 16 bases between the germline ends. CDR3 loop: CASSEGWAVRAGYTF. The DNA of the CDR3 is TGTGCCAGCAGTGAAGGTTGGGCAGTCAGGGCTGGCTACACCTTC.

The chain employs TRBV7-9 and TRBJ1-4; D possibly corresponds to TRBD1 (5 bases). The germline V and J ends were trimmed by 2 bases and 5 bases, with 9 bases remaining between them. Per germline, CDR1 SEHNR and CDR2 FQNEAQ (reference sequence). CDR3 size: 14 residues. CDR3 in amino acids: CASSLRGTNEKLFF. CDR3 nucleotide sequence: TGTGCCAGCAGCTTAAGGGGCACCAATGAAAAACTGTTTTTT.

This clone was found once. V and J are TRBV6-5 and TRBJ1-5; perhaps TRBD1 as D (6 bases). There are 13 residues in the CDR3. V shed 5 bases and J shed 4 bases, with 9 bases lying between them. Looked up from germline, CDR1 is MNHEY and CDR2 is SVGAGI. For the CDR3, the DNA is TGTGCCAGCAGTGAGACAGGTAATCAGCCCCAGCATTTT. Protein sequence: CASSETGNQPQHF.

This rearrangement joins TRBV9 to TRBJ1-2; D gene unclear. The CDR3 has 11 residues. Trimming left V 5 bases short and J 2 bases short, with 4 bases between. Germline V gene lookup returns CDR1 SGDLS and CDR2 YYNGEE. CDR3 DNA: TGTGCCAGCAGTCTGAACTATGGCTACACCTTC. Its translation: CASSLNYGYTF.

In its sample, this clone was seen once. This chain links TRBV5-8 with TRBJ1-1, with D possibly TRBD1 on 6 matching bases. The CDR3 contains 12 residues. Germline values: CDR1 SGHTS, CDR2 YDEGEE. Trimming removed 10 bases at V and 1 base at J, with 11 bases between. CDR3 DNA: TGTGCCTCACAGGGTTGGAACACTGAAGCTTTCTTT. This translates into CASQGWNTEAFF.

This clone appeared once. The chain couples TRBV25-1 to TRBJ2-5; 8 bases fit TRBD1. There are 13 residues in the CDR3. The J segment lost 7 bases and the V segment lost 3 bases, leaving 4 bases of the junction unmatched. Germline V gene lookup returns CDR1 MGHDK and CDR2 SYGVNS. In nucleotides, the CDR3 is TGTGCCAGCAGTGACAGGGGGCCCGGGACCCAGTACTTC. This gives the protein CASSDRGPGTQYF.

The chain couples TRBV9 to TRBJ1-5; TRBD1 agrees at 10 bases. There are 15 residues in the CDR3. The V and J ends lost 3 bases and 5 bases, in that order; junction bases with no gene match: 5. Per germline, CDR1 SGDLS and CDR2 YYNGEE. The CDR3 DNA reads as TGTGCCAGCAGCGAGGGACAGGGGTGGGATCAGCCCCAGCATTTT. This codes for CASSEGQGWDQPQHF. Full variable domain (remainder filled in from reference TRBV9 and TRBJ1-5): DSGVTQTPKHLITATGQRVTLRCSPRSGDLSVYWYQQSLDQGLQFLIQYYNGEERAKGNILERFSAQQFPDLHSELNLSSLELGDSALYFCASSEGQGWDQPQHFGDGTRLSIL.

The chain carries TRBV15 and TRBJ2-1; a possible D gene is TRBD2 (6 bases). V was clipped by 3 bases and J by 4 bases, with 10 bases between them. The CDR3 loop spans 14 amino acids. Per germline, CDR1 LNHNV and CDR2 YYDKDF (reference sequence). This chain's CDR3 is CATSRAGTYNEQFF. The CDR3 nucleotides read TGTGCCACCAGCAGGGCGGGGACTTACAATGAGCAGTTCTTC.

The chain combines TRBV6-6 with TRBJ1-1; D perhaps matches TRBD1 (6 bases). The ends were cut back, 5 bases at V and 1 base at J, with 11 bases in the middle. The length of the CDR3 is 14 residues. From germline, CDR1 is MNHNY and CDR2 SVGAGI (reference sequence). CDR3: CASSRDRTNTEAFF. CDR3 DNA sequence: TGTGCCAGCAGTCGAGACAGGACGAACACTGAAGCTTTCTTT.

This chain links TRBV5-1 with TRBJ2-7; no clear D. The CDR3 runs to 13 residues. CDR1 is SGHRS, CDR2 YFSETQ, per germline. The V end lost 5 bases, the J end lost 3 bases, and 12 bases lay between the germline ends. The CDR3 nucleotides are TGCGCCAGCAGACTCGGTACCTACTACGAGCAGTACTTC. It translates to CASRLGTYYEQYF.